This is a list of T cell receptor beta chains from one sample in a study of cytomegalovirus exposure and HLA in healthy donors. Using immunoSEQ multiplex PCR, the repertoire was profiled, and TCRdb retains in-frame clones only, with some absent. The table includes under 250,000 clones, over 65% detected once. The specimen was PBMCs. Receptor source: a woman between 18 and 29 years old in good health and CMV-seronegative. Both conserved end residues are part of each CDR3.

V: TRBV5-8
CDR3: CAASSVQVVDEQFF

V: TRBV11-2
CDR3: CASSLDHGGGQPQHF

V: TRBV5-1
CDR3: CASQRQGAAGEEKLFF

V: TRBV2
CDR3: CASIGSYSYEQYF

V: TRBV7-8
CDR3: CASSLEVIPYEQYF

V: TRBV6-5
CDR3: CASSYSIASSYNEQFF

V: TRBV9
CDR3: CASSVLTEPNTEAFF

V: TRBV29-1
CDR3: CSVGLAASYEQYF

V: TRBV28
CDR3: CASSLKSGTDTQYF

V: TRBV30
CDR3: CAWGLMNTEAFF

V: TRBV27
CDR3: CASSLSGGLYEKLFF

V: TRBV13
CDR3: CASSLVGYNEQFF

V: TRBV15
CDR3: CATSREAAGNTGELFF

V: TRBV7-9
CDR3: CASSFEGVNTEAFF

V: TRBV6-1
CDR3: CASSKWDVSNQPQHF

V: TRBV7-7
CDR3: CASSLELAGYNEQFF

V: TRBV5-5
CDR3: CASSASGTVGNQPQHF

V: TRBV15
CDR3: CATSRDPRYEQYF

V: TRBV5-4
CDR3: CASSSYTDTQYF

V: TRBV2
CDR3: CASSEWTAQYEQYF

V: TRBV4-1
CDR3: CASSQDSGAGGSYEQYF

V: TRBV7-9
CDR3: CASSLAGGGAGEQFF

V: TRBV27
CDR3: CASRLRLAGGIYEQYF

V: TRBV2
CDR3: CASSQSGANTEAFF

V: TRBV7-7
CDR3: CASSFGGGYQETQYF

V: TRBV19
CDR3: CASSNIAGDYNEQFF

V: TRBV28
CDR3: CASSLFKEQFF

V: TRBV7-6
CDR3: CASSLATGGYNEQFF

V: TRBV28
CDR3: CASSPPGQPYEQYF

V: TRBV18
CDR3: CASSPNGAVGNQPQHF

V: TRBV13
CDR3: CASSLRTGNTEAFF

V: TRBV27
CDR3: CASSFWQGVAEAFF

V: TRBV4-2
CDR3: CASSQDPTSGRRETQYF

V: TRBV9
CDR3: CASSPGSGLSNQPQHF

V: TRBV27
CDR3: CASSPPGQGANGYTF

V: TRBV5-4
CDR3: CASSLASAAYNEQFF

V: TRBV7-2
CDR3: CASSGGGIGTDTQYF

V: TRBV18
CDR3: CASSPQGANSPLHF

V: TRBV5-1
CDR3: CASSLGAGADGYTF